One T cell receptor beta chain is described in this entry. These data come from a study of blood T cell repertoires in COVID-19. The length of the CDR3 is 13 residues. J was trimmed by 4 bases and V by 3 bases; bases with no gene match: 2. Looked up from germline, CDR1 is KGHSH and CDR2 is LQKENI. Under the authors' procedure: By means of reference gene primer amplification, nucleated cell counts were estimated. Sequencing was performed with immunoSEQ multiplex PCR; in TCRdb, only in-frame clones are kept and a portion is missing. V and J calls and clone size are as listed in that table; D and trimming were resolved from the DNA. Among around 140,000 clones listed, about 82% were seen once.

Sequenced sample: peripheral blood. The chain combines TRBV18 with TRBJ1-1; 7 bases are a match to TRBD1. The sequence came from a woman older than 75 with active or convalescent COVID-19. The CDR3 nucleotides read TGTGCCAGCTCACCGACAGGGATCACTGAAGCTTTCTTT. It translates to CASSPTGITEAFF.